What follows are 19 T cell receptor beta chains derived from one specimen sequenced in a study of cytomegalovirus exposure and HLA in healthy donors. Primers included in the PCR were 60 Vbeta and 13 Jbeta primers. Sequencing used immunoSEQ multiplex PCR; TCRdb keeps in-frame clones, though not all of them. The sample shows 150,000 to 180,000 clones, 75% to 85% of them seen only once. Source material: PBMCs. These receptors were taken from a man aged 25-45 years in good health and CMV-seropositive.

This clone was seen more than once but under ten times. This chain links TRBV5-1 with TRBJ2-7; D is perhaps TRBD1 (6 bases). V was cut by 3 bases and J by 4 bases, with 11 bases left in between. Germline V gene lookup returns CDR1 SGHRS and CDR2 YFSETQ. This CDR3 is 13 amino acids long. CDR3 bases: TGCGCCAGCAGCTACCAAGGGGGATACGAGCAGTACTTC. It specifies CASSYQGGYEQYF.

This clone has a handful of counts. The chain joins TRBV6-1 to TRBJ2-7, with 8 bases that match TRBD1. With V trimmed by 11 bases and J by 5 bases, 8 bases remained unmatched. Germline V CDR1 and CDR2: MNHNS, SASEGT. The CDR3 contains 12 residues. The CDR3 protein is CACLDRANEQYF. In DNA, the CDR3 is TGTGCCTGCTTGGACAGGGCCAACGAGCAGTACTTC.

This chain links TRBV5-6 with TRBJ2-1; D is unclear. The germline V gene encodes CDR1 SGHDT and CDR2 YYEEEE. Trimming left V 5 bases short and J 8 bases short, with 8 bases between. The CDR3 is made up of 11 amino acids. CDR3 sequence reads: CASRLVDEQFF. CDR3 sequence (DNA): TGTGCCAGCAGGCTAGTCGATGAGCAGTTCTTC.

V and J are TRBV4-3 and TRBJ2-7; 7 nucleotides line up with TRBD1. Looked up from germline, CDR1 is LGHNA and CDR2 is YSLEER. The CDR3 loop spans 15 amino acids. The V and J ends lost 5 bases and 6 bases, in that order; junction bases with no gene match: 13. CDR3 DNA: TGCGCCAGCAGCGAAGGGTACAGGGGACAGCCCGAGCAGTACTTC. Protein product: CASSEGYRGQPEQYF.

This clone was observed a handful of times. V is TRBV27 and J is TRBJ1-2, with TRBD1 matching 10 bases. Germline V lookup: CDR1 MNHEY, CDR2 SMNVEV (reference sequence). This CDR3 comprises 16 residues. Trimming took 5 bases from V and 10 from J; bases not matched to a gene: 16. Here the CDR3 DNA reads TGTGCCAGCAGTCCGTACACCGGGACAGGGGACAAGGCCTACACCTTC. This codes for CASSPYTGTGDKAYTF.

In the case of this clone: Other DNA sequences in the same sample also yield this CDR3. The chain recombines TRBV30 with TRBJ2-3; TRBD2 agrees at 9 bases. The junction had 11 bases not matched to a gene; V was cut back by 6 bases and J by 7 bases. Germline V gene data show CDR1 as GTSNPN and CDR2 as SVGIG (reference sequence). The CDR3 covers 14 residues. For the CDR3, the DNA is TGTGCCTGTCTCGAGGTAGCGGGGGCTTATACGCAGTATTTT. It encodes CACLEVAGAYTQYF.

This rearrangement joins TRBV30 to TRBJ1-2; no definite D call. The CDR3 spans 10 residues. Germline V CDR1 and CDR2: GTSNPN, SVGIG (reference sequence). The V and J ends lost 3 bases and 8 bases respectively, with 7 bases between them. CDR3 sequence reads: CAWSEEGYTF. DNA of the CDR3: TGTGCCTGGAGCGAGGAGGGCTACACCTTC.

The V and J genes are TRBV7-6 and TRBJ1-2; 8 bases map to TRBD1. In germline, CDR1 is SGHVS, CDR2 FNYEAQ. V gave up 5 bases and J gave up 0 bases; unmatched junction bases: 2. This CDR3 is built from 14 residues. CDR3 sequence: CASSPGQANYGYTF. In DNA, the CDR3 is TGTGCCAGCAGCCCGGGACAGGCTAACTATGGCTACACCTTC. Full variable domain (rest looked up from reference TRBV7-6 and TRBJ1-2): GAGVSQSPRYKVTKRGQDVALRCDPISGHVSLYWYRQALGQGPEFLTYFNYEAQQDKSGLPNDRFSAERPEGSISTLTIQRTEQRDSAMYRCASSPGQANYGYTFGSGTRLTVV.

V is TRBV11-3 and J is TRBJ2-7, with 8 positions matching TRBD2. The V and J ends lost 5 bases and 5 bases, in that order; junction bases with no gene match: 11. The CDR3 runs to 15 residues. The germline CDR1 and CDR2 sequences are SGHNT and YENEEA. For the CDR3, the DNA is TGTGCCAGCAGCCGGGGGGGCAGGGAAGTCAACGAGCAGTACTTC. Translating gives CASSRGGREVNEQYF.

V gene TRBV7-9 combines with J gene TRBJ2-7; D is perhaps TRBD2 (6 bases). CDR3 length: 11 residues. Per germline, CDR1 SEHNR and CDR2 FQNEAQ (reference sequence). This CDR3 is CSGGVSYEQYF. For the CDR3, the DNA is TGTTCCGGCGGGGTCTCCTACGAGCAGTACTTC.

The chain has TRBV19 and TRBJ2-1; D gene ambiguous. The CDR3 has 12 residues. The germline V gene has CDR1 LNHDA and CDR2 SQIVND (reference sequence). V lost 4 bases and J lost 8, with 9 bases in between. The CDR3 DNA reads TGTGCCAGTAGTACTTCGGTTTATGAGCAGTTCTTC. Protein sequence: CASSTSVYEQFF.

This clone was recorded only once. The chain joins TRBV5-1 to TRBJ2-3; 8 nucleotides align to TRBD2. The CDR3 sequence is 16 residues long. Germline-derived CDR1 and CDR2 are SGHRS and YFSETQ. V shed 0 bases, J shed 5 bases, and the junction held 8 bases outside the gene matches. The CDR3 region is CASSLDFAGGRDTQYF. In DNA form, the CDR3 reads TGCGCCAGCAGCTTGGATTTTGCGGGGGGCAGAGATACGCAGTATTTT.

The J gene is TRBJ2-2, the V gene TRBV4-3; 10 bases map to TRBD2. The V and J ends lost 0 bases and 5 bases, in that order; junction bases with no gene match: 3. Germline V lookup: CDR1 LGHNA, CDR2 YSLEER. The CDR3 length is 16 residues. The chain's CDR3 is CASSQDIAGGTGELFF. The CDR3 nucleotides are TGCGCCAGCAGCCAAGATATAGCGGGGGGAACCGGGGAGCTGTTTTTT.

This clone appeared once. The V call is TRBV9, the J call TRBJ2-1; D is uncertain. Trimming took 0 bases from V and 0 from J, leaving 10 bases between them. This CDR3 region has 16 residues. The germline gives CDR1 SGDLS, CDR2 YYNGEE. The CDR3 nucleotides read TGTGCCAGCAGCGTAGCTCTTAGGAGCTCCTACAATGAGCAGTTCTTC. Translated: CASSVALRSSYNEQFF.

The J gene is TRBJ1-1, the V gene TRBV6-5; the D is unclear. The CDR3 spans 14 residues. The V and J ends lost 5 bases and 3 bases respectively, with 13 bases between them. The germline CDR1 and CDR2 sequences are MNHEY and SVGAGI. In DNA form, the CDR3 reads TGTGCCAGCAGTGAACCACGAGGGTACACTGAAGCTTTCTTT. Its translation: CASSEPRGYTEAFF.

The chain combines TRBV27 with TRBJ1-2; possibly TRBD1 for D (6 bases). The V and J ends lost 5 bases and 8 bases respectively, with 18 bases between them. The CDR3 is made up of 14 amino acids. The germline gives CDR1 MNHEY, CDR2 SMNVEV (reference sequence). CDR3 in amino acids: CASSGNTGKGGYTF. In DNA form, the CDR3 reads TGTGCCAGCAGTGGTAACACAGGGAAGGGGGGCTACACCTTC.

V usage is TRBV7-8 and J usage is TRBJ1-4; a weak D match, TRBD1 (5 bases). The CDR3 is 18 residues long. Germline CDR1 SGHVS, CDR2 FQNEAQ. The V and J ends lost 5 bases and 0 bases respectively, with 19 bases between them. CDR3 nucleotide sequence: TGTGCCAGCAGCGCTTCTGCGAAGGGGATGGCAACTAATGAAAAACTGTTTTTT. Its protein is CASSASAKGMATNEKLFF.

V is TRBV4-1 and J is TRBJ2-3; TRBD1 is a possible D gene (5 bases). V gave up 0 bases and J gave up 2 bases, with 9 bases separating them. CDR3 length equals 15 residues. Looked up from germline, CDR1 is MGHRA and CDR2 is YSYEKL. CDR3 sequence: CASSQEPGPTDTQYF. CDR3 sequence (DNA): TGCGCCAGCAGCCAAGAGCCAGGGCCCACAGATACGCAGTATTTT.

The CDR3 loop reads CASSESRGNYGYTF. In DNA, the CDR3 is TGTGCCAGCAGTGAAAGCAGGGGTAACTATGGCTACACCTTC. This sequence joins TRBV2 and TRBJ1-2, with D perhaps TRBD1 (6 bases). V lost 2 bases to trimming and J lost 1 base, with 8 bases between them. The CDR3 loop spans 14 amino acids. Germline-derived CDR1 and CDR2 are SNHLY and FYNNEI.